The TCR beta chain described here comes from a study of beta chain features in type 1 diabetes. The study, taken as a whole, reports: For TCRB rearrangement, an influence of HLA type remained unresolved here.

A note on this clone: What it binds is not known.

V gave up 6 bases and J gave up 2 bases, with 14 bases separating them. Germline V CDR1 and CDR2: WSHSY, SAAADI. This CDR3 has 14 residues. The entirety of the isolated RNA underwent reverse transcription, so expressed TCRB transcripts were sequenced. Sequenced by immunoSEQ multiplex PCR; TCRdb stores in-frame clones only, minus some. This table has around 240,000 clones, 9.6% appearing once. This chain joins TRBV10-2 and TRBJ2-7, with a tentative D call TRBD1 (6 bases). The sequenced material came from naive CD4+ T cells from blood. The source of this sequence is a woman aged 18-30 years in good health. This CDR3 reads CASSPDSPTYEQYF. The CDR3 nucleotides read TGCGCCAGCAGCCCGGACAGCCCCACCTACGAGCAGTACTTC.